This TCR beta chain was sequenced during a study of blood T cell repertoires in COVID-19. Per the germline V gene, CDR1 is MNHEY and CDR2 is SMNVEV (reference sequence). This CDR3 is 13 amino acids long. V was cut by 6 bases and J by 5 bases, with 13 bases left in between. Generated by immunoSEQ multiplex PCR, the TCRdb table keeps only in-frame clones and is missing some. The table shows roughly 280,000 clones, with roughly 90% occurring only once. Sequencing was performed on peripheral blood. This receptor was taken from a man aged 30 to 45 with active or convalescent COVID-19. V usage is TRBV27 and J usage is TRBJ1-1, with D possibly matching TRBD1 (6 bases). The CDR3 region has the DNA TGTGCCAGCAGGAGACCAGGGGTTACTGAAGCTTTCTTT. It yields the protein CASRRPGVTEAFF.